Presented here are 7 T cell receptor beta chains from one specimen sequenced in a study of human T cells and chemical hapten exposure. Time point denoted: pre-sensitization, week 0. Treatment specified: therapeutic diphenylcyclopropenone sensitization with weekly scalp DPC. Each CDR3 protein is one row after TCRdb ran MiXCR on the RACE reads. The profile covers under 90,000 distinct CDR3 sequences, with around 9.5% appearing a single time and 3.6% taken by the ten largest. The sample was whole blood, taken in connection with sensitization to the hapten diphenylcyclopropenone (DPC). These receptors were taken from a woman in her forties with alopecia areata. Some clones in this sample may be carry-over from other donors' samples.

V gene TRBV20-1 combines with J gene TRBJ1-3; TRBD1 is a possible D gene (5 bases). The CDR3 is 16 residues long. V was cut by 1 base and J by 0 bases, with 13 bases left in between. Germline V gene sequence: CDR1 DFQATT, CDR2 SNEGSKA (reference sequence). CDR3 protein: CSARADSASSGNTIYF. The CDR3, as DNA: TGCAGTGCTAGAGCCGACAGCGCGTCCTCTGGAAACACCATATATTTT.

This clonotype came up many times. The rearrangement uses TRBV10-3 and TRBJ2-7; 9 nucleotides line up with TRBD1. Trimming at V came to 2 bases and at J to 5 bases, leaving 13 bases not matched to a gene. This CDR3 is built from 17 residues. Germline CDR1 and CDR2: ENHRY and SYGVKD. CDR3 sequence reads: CAISEPLLRDRAHEQYF. The DNA for the CDR3 is TGTGCCATCAGTGAGCCGTTACTCCGGGACAGGGCCCACGAGCAGTACTTC.

The chain combines TRBV6-5 with TRBJ1-1, with D perhaps matching TRBD1 (6 bases). Between the trimmed V and J ends, which lost 6 bases and 4 bases, there was a span of 15 bases. Per germline, CDR1 MNHEY and CDR2 SVGAGI. This CDR3 comprises 14 residues. This CDR3 is CASSPVLGGTEAFF. CDR3 coding DNA: TGTGCCAGCAGCCCGGTCTTAGGGGGCACTGAAGCTTTCTTT.

A few counts support this clonotype. V and J are TRBV7-2 and TRBJ1-2; 7 positions agree with TRBD1. The CDR3 sequence is 16 residues long. Germline V gene sequence: CDR1 SGHTA, CDR2 FQGNSA. J was trimmed by 0 bases and V by 2 bases; bases with no gene match: 6. CDR3 sequence (DNA): TGTGCCAGCAGCTTACAGACAGGGATAGCTAACTATGGCTACACCTTC. This gives the protein CASSLQTGIANYGYTF.

This clonotype has at least ten counts. The chain couples TRBV27 to TRBJ1-2; D might be TRBD1 (5 bases). The CDR3 is 13 amino acids. Looked up from germline, CDR1 is MNHEY and CDR2 is SMNVEV (reference sequence). Trimming took off 4 bases at V and 2 bases at J, with 8 bases between the two ends. CDR3 nucleotides: TGTGCCAGCAGTTCGGGACGGAACTATGGCTACACCTTC. Protein product: CASSSGRNYGYTF.

In this sample, this clonotype turned up a few times. J is TRBJ1-2 and V is TRBV7-2; D gene unclear. Trimming removed 2 bases at V and 0 bases at J, with 13 bases between. The CDR3 consists of 16 residues. Germline V gene data show CDR1 as SGHTA and CDR2 as FQGNSA. The CDR3 reads CASSLFPGGANYGYTF. The CDR3 nucleotides read TGTGCCAGCAGCTTATTTCCGGGCGGAGCTAACTATGGCTACACCTTC.

This clonotype was recorded a few times. The chain combines TRBV5-5 with TRBJ1-4, with a possible D match to TRBD1 (5 bases). V was cut by 5 bases and J by 0 bases, with 14 bases left in between. The germline gives CDR1 SGHKS, CDR2 YYEKEE (reference sequence). The CDR3 has 16 residues. The CDR3 DNA follows: TGTGCCAGCAGTTCCTCCGGGGGATCAACTAATGAAAAACTGTTTTTT. Translation gives CASSSSGGSTNEKLFF.